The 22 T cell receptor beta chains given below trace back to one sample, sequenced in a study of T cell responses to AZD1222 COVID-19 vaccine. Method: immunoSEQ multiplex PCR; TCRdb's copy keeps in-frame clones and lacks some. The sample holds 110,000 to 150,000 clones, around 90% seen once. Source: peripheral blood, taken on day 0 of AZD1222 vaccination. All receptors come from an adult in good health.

CDR3 sequence reads: CASSFTENQPQHF. As DNA, the CDR3 is TGTGCCAGCAGTTTTACCGAGAATCAGCCCCAGCATTTT. The rearrangement links TRBV12-3 or TRBV12-4 to TRBJ1-5; unclear D gene. This CDR3 region has 13 residues. The V end was cut by 3 bases, the J end by 4 bases, with 7 bases between.

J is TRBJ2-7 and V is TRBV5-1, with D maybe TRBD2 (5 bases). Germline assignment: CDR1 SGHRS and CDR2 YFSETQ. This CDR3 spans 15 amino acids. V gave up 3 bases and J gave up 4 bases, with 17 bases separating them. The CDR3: CASSSILGSGYEQYF. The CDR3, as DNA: TGCGCCAGCAGCTCGATACTAGGATCAGGTTACGAGCAGTACTTC.

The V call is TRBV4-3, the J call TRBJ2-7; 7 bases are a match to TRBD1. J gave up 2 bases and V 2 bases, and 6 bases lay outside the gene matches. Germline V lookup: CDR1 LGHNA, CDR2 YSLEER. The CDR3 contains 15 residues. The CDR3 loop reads CASSQYSGTAYEQYF. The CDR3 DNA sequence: TGCGCCAGCAGCCAATACTCCGGGACAGCCTACGAGCAGTACTTC.

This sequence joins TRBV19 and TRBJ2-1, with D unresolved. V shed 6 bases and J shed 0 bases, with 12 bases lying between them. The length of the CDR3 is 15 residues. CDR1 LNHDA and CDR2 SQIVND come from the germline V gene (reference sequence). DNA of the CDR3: TGTGCCAGTAGGGGCCTGTTCGTCTCCTACAATGAGCAGTTCTTC. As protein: CASRGLFVSYNEQFF.

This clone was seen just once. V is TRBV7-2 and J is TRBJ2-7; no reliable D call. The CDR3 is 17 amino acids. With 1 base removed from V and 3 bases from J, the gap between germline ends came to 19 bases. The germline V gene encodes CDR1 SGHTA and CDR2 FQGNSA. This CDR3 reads CASSLDPGPWTYYEQYF. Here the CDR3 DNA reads TGTGCCAGCAGCTTAGACCCAGGACCCTGGACCTACTACGAGCAGTACTTC.

CDR3: CAWSDRGRNQPQHF. DNA of the CDR3: TGTGCCTGGAGTGATAGGGGCCGCAATCAGCCCCAGCATTTT. V usage is TRBV30 and J usage is TRBJ1-5, with D possibly matching TRBD1 (5 bases). The germline CDR1 and CDR2 sequences are GTSNPN and SVGIG (reference sequence). The CDR3 sequence is 14 residues long. The ends were cut back, 1 base at V and 2 bases at J, with 9 bases in the middle.

For the CDR3, the DNA is TGTGCCAGCAGCGCCGGGACAGCCTCCTACGAGCAGTACTTC. This gives the protein CASSAGTASYEQYF. The chain links TRBV3-1 (or the pseudogene TRBV3-2) to TRBJ2-7; 7 bases agree with TRBD1. J gave up 0 bases and V 5 bases, and 4 bases lay outside the gene matches. Per germline, CDR1 LGHDT and CDR2 YNNKEL (reference sequence). This CDR3 is 14 amino acids long.

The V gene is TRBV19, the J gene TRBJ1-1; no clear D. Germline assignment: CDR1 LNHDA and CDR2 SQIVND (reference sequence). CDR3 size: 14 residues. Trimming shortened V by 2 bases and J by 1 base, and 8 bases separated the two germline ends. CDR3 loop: CASSIKQANTEAFF. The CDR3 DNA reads TGTGCCAGTAGTATAAAGCAGGCGAACACTGAAGCTTTCTTT.

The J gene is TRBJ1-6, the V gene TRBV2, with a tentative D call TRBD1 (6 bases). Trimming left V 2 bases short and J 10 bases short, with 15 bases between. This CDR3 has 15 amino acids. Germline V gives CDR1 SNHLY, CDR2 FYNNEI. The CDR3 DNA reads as TGTGCCAGCAGTGAACGTCAGGGGCTTTCCTCACCCCTCCACTTT. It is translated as CASSERQGLSSPLHF.

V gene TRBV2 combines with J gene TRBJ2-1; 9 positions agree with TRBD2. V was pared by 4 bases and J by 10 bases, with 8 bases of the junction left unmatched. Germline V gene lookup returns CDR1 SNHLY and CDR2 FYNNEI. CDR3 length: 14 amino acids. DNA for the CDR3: TGTGCCAGCAGTGCTGGGACTAGCATCGGGGAGCAGTTCTTC. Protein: CASSAGTSIGEQFF.

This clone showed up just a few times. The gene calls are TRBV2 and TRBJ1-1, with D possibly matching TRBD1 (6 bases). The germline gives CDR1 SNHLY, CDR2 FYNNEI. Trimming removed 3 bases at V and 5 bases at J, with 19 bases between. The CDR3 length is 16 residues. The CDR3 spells CASSERQGRRRTEAFF. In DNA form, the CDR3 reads TGTGCCAGCAGTGAGCGGCAGGGGCGCCGTAGGACTGAAGCTTTCTTT.

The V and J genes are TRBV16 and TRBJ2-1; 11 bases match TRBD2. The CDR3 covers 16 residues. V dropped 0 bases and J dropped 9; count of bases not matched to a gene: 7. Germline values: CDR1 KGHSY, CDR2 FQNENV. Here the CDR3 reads CASSQSWLAGGTEQFF. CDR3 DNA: TGTGCCAGCAGCCAATCGTGGCTAGCGGGAGGTACTGAGCAGTTCTTC. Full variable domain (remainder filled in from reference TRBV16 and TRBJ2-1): GEEVAQTPKHLVRGEGQKAKLYCAPIKGHSYVFWYQQVLKNEFKFLISFQNENVFDETGMPKERFSAKCLPNSPCSLEIQATKLEDSAVYFCASSQSWLAGGTEQFFGPGTRLTVL.

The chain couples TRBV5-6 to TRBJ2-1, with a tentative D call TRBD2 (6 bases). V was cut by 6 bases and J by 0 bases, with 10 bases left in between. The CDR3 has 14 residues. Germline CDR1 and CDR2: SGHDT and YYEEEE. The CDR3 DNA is TGTGCCAGCACCCGGGGGAGCTCCTACAATGAGCAGTTCTTC. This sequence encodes CASTRGSSYNEQFF.

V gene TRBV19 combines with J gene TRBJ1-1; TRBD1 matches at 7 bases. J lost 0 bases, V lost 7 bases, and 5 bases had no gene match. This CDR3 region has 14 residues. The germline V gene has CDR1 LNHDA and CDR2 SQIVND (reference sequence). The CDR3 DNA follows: TGTGCCAGTACCTTCGGGACAGTGAACACTGAAGCTTTCTTT. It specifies CASTFGTVNTEAFF.

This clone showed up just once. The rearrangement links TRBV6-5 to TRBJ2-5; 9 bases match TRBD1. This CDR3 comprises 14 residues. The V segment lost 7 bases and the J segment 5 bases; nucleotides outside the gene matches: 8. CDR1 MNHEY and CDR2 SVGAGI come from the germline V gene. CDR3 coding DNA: TGTGCCAGCACTAGGGGACAGGGAGGGGAGACCCAGTACTTC. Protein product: CASTRGQGGETQYF.

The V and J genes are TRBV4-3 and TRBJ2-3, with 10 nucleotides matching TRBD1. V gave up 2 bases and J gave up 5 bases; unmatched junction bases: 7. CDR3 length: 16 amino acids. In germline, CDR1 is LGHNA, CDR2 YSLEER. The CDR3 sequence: CASSQMTGGYQDTQYF. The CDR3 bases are TGCGCCAGCAGCCAAATGACAGGGGGCTACCAAGATACGCAGTATTTT.

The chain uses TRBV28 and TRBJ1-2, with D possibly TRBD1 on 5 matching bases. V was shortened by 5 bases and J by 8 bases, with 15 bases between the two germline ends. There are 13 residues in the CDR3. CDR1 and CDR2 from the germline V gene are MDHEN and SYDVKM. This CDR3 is CASSADRSDGYTF. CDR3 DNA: TGTGCCAGCAGTGCCGACAGAAGCGACGGCTACACCTTC.

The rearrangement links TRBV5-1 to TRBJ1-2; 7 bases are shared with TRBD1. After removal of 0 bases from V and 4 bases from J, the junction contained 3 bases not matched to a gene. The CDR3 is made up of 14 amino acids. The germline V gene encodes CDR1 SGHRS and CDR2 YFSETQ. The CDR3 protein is CASSLAQGGYGYTF. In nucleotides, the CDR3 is TGCGCCAGCAGCTTGGCCCAGGGGGGCTATGGCTACACCTTC.

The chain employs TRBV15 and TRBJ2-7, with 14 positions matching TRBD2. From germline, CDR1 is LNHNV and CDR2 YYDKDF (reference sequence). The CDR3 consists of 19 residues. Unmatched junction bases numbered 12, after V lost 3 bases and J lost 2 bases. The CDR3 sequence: CATSSIGTSGSTHPYEQYF. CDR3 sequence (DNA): TGTGCCACCAGCAGTATTGGGACTAGCGGGAGTACCCATCCCTACGAGCAGTACTTC.

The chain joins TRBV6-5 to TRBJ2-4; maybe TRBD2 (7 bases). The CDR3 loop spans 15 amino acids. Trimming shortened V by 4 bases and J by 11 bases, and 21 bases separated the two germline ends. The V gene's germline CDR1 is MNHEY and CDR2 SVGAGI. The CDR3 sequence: CASSSDSTLGGVQYF. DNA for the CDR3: TGTGCCAGCAGTTCGGACAGTACCCTTGGGGGGGTTCAGTACTTC.

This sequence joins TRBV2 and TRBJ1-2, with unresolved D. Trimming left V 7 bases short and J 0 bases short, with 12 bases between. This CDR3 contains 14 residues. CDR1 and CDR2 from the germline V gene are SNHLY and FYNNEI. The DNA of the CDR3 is TGTGCCAGCATCCCGAAGAATGCTAACTATGGCTACACCTTC. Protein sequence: CASIPKNANYGYTF.

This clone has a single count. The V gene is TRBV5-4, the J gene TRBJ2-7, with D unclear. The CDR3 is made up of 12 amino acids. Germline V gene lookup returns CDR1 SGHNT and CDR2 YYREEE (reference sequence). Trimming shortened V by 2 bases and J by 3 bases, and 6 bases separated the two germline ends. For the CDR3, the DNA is TGTGCCAGCAGCTTAGACGGCTACGAGCAGTACTTC. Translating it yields CASSLDGYEQYF.